The clone carrying this TCR beta chain was counted ten times or more. This sample's TCRbeta library carried unique molecular identifier barcodes. Each CDR3 protein is one row after TCRdb ran MiXCR on the PCR reads. The repertoire holds approximately 250,000 distinct CDR3 sequences, with about 8.8% as singletons. The data stem from a study of T-cell reconstitution after alpha-beta-depleted transplantation in children. The germline gives CDR1 SGHRS, CDR2 YFSETQ. The CDR3 has 17 amino acids. Losses at the gene ends were 0 bases for V and 2 bases for J; bases not matched to a gene: 8. The TCR sequence derives from a human donor who donated a stem cell graft to a child with SCID. The specimen comprised PBMCs from the stem cell graft donor, sampled from the stem cell graft. This chain joins TRBV5-1 and TRBJ1-1; 9 nucleotides line up with TRBD1. In nucleotides, the CDR3 is TGCGCCAGCAGCTTGGAGGGGACAGGGTTTGGCAACACTGAAGCTTTCTTT. Its translation is CASSLEGTGFGNTEAFF.